The rows below give T cell receptor beta chains drawn from one sample of a study of blood T cell repertoires in COVID-19. Repertoires were generated with immunoSEQ multiplex PCR, while TCRdb's copy carries only in-frame clones and drops some. The sample holds over 75,000 clones, around 90% seen once. Sequencing was done on a sample of peripheral blood. The receptors shown here come from a human donor with active COVID-19. The donor label of this sample is uncertain. The CDR3 runs from the conserved cysteine through the conserved F or W. A D gene is named only where the DNA matches it firmly. Where a row states a size, it is once, few, many or the class of an expanded clone; other rows omit it.

clone size	V gene	D gene	J gene	CDR3 DNA	CDR3 protein
-	TRBV19	-	TRBJ1-6	TGTGCCACCCAAGACAGGAGAAATTCACCCCTCCACTTT	CATQDRRNSPLHF
-	TRBV18	-	TRBJ2-7	TGTGCCAGCTCAGAACGGGACATTTCCTACGAGCAGTACTTC	CASSERDISYEQYF
-	TRBV11-2	-	TRBJ1-3	TGTGCCAGCAGCTTGCAGACAGGCAGCTCTGGAAACACCATATATTTT	CASSLQTGSSGNTIYF
-	TRBV5-1	-	TRBJ2-7	TGCGCCAGCAGCTTGGTGGCACTAACCTACGAGCAGTACTTC	CASSLVALTYEQYF
-	TRBV2	TRBD1	TRBJ1-5	TGTGCCAGCAGTGACAGGGGGCGAAATCAGCCCCAGCATTTT	CASSDRGRNQPQHF
-	TRBV12-3/TRBV12-4	-	TRBJ2-1	TGTGCCAGCAGACCCCCTTACTCCAATGAGCAGTTCTTC	CASRPPYSNEQFF
-	TRBV7-9	TRBD1	TRBJ1-4	TGTGCCAGCAGCCCTGGACAGGGCTCGCATGAAAAACTGTTTTTT	CASSPGQGSHEKLFF
-	TRBV9	-	TRBJ2-7	TGTGCCAGCAGCGTAGCTACAGTGAGCTCCTACGAGCAGTACTTC	CASSVATVSSYEQYF
-	TRBV27	TRBD2	TRBJ2-7	TGTGCCAGCAGTCCCGCGGGGGCCTACGAGCAGTACTTC	CASSPAGAYEQYF
-	TRBV12-3/TRBV12-4	TRBD1	TRBJ1-2	TGTGCCAGCAGTTTTGGGGACAGCTATGGCTACACCTTC	CASSFGDSYGYTF
-	TRBV7-2	-	TRBJ2-5	TGTGCCAGCAGCTTAGAGGCAGGGTGGGAGACCCAGTACTTC	CASSLEAGWETQYF
-	TRBV6-5	-	TRBJ1-2	TGTGCCAGCAGTTACTCAGGGGATTACGGCTACACCTTC	CASSYSGDYGYTF
-	TRBV6-5	-	TRBJ1-2	TGTGCCAGCAGTTATTCCGGGGGGAATTATGGCTACACCTTC	CASSYSGGNYGYTF
-	TRBV9	-	TRBJ2-7	TGTGCCAGCAGCGACCAGATGGGACTTGGCGAGCAGTACTTC	CASSDQMGLGEQYF
-	TRBV27	-	TRBJ1-2	TGTGCCAGCAGTCGTCCAGGAAACTATGGCTACACCTTC	CASSRPGNYGYTF
-	TRBV12-5	TRBD1	TRBJ1-1	TGTGCTAGTGGTTTGGTGTCGGGACAGGGGCCTTTCGCCACTGAAGCTTTCTTT	CASGLVSGQGPFATEAFF
-	TRBV6-2/TRBV6-3	TRBD1	TRBJ2-1	TGTGCCAGCAGTTCCACCTCTCAGGGGGCGATGGGTGAGCAGTTCTTC	CASSSTSQGAMGEQFF
-	TRBV7-8	-	TRBJ2-3	TGTGCCAGCAGCTTGCAAGCGGATACGCAGTATTTT	CASSLQADTQYF
-	TRBV28	-	TRBJ1-1	TGTGCCAGCAGTTTATTTGACACGGTCAACACTGAAGCTTTCTTT	CASSLFDTVNTEAFF
-	TRBV2	-	TRBJ1-3	TGTGCCAGCAGTGTTCCCCACAGGGCTGGAAACACCATATATTTT	CASSVPHRAGNTIYF
once	TRBV29-1	-	TRBJ1-2	TGCAGCGTTGAAGATGACAGGAACTATGGCTACACCTTC	CSVEDDRNYGYTF
few	TRBV7-9	TRBD2	TRBJ2-1	TGTGCCAGCAGCTCGAGAGAAATTAGCGGGGGAACAAGATTCAATGAGCAGTTCTTC	CASSSREISGGTRFNEQFF
-	TRBV30	-	TRBJ1-6	TGTGCCTGGAAGGCGGTGAAGAATTCACCCCTCCACTTT	CAWKAVKNSPLHF
once	TRBV5-1	-	TRBJ2-5	TGCGCCAGCAGTGGGGGGTCACTTGAGACCCAGTACTTC	CASSGGSLETQYF
-	TRBV21-1	-	TRBJ2-1	TGTGCCAGCAGCGCTGCGACATTCTCCTACAATGAGCAGTTCTTC	CASSAATFSYNEQFF